The clone carrying this TCR beta chain has only a few counts. The V gene's germline CDR1 is SGHDT and CDR2 YYEEEE. V was cut by 1 base and J by 1 base, with 14 bases left in between. The CDR3 is 16 amino acids. These data belong to a study of blood T cells in healthy people across ages. The authors ran a second PCR of about 7 to 11 cycles using a sample-barcoded 5' primer and a J-beta primer mix. TCRdb reprocessed the 5' RACE reads via MiXCR and lists one record per CDR3 protein. The sample includes approximately 670,000 distinct CDR3 sequences, about 43% of them seen just once. Sequencing input: blood. The sequence came from a man older than 75 in good health. The chain joins TRBV5-6 to TRBJ1-1; D gene uncertain. CDR3 sequence reads: CASSLTKDRANTEAFF. The CDR3 coding sequence is TGTGCCAGCAGCTTGACCAAAGATAGGGCGAACACTGAAGCTTTCTTT.